One and the same sample provided the 25 T cell receptor beta chains below, sequenced in a study of tumor-infiltrating lymphocytes in primary liver carcinoma. Blood RNA came from unsorted whole blood; germline DNA was also extracted. Total RNA (around 500 ng) served as template for TCR beta cDNA synthesis primed by a constant-region primer. Each TCR beta library was derived from three nested multiplex PCR rounds that employed slightly modified ARM-PCR. The first two PCR rounds, approximately 10 cycles each, used TRBV1-TRBV30 forward primers and a C-beta reverse primer. TCRdb re-called the multiplex PCR reads through MiXCR, storing one row per CDR3 protein. The table shows 250,000 to 400,000 distinct CDR3 sequences, with 60% to 80% occurring only once. Sequenced: peripheral blood. Every receptor here comes from a man aged 40-49 years with primary liver carcinoma and hepatitis B virus infection.

This clonotype has more than one count but fewer than ten. The genes are TRBV5-4 and TRBJ2-1, with D perhaps given as TRBD1 or TRBD2 (6 bases each). The CDR3 has 15 amino acids. CDR1 and CDR2 from the germline V gene are SGHNT and YYREEE (reference sequence). V was pared by 4 bases and J by 4 bases, with 15 bases between. Here the CDR3 DNA reads TGTGCCAGCAGCCTCGGGGGCGGCTATTACAATGAGCAGTTCTTC. Protein: CASSLGGGYYNEQFF.

The chain recombines TRBV19 with TRBJ1-5; TRBD1 agrees at 7 bases. CDR3 length equals 15 residues. Trimming took 5 bases from V and 7 from J; bases not matched to a gene: 11. The germline CDR1 and CDR2 sequences are LNHDA and SQIVND (reference sequence). The CDR3 DNA reads TGTGCCAGTAGTCCTCGACAGGGATTTTTGCAGCCCCAGCATTTT. It yields the protein CASSPRQGFLQPQHF.

Turning to this clonotype: The junction does not match germline at one end; this may be a read error. CDR3 sequence (DNA): TGTGCTAGCAGCCAGAGACGGACTAGCGGGTGGGTCGAGCAGTACTTC. Amino acids: CASSQRRTSGWVEQYF. The rearrangement uses TRBV6-1 and TRBJ2-7, with 11 bases fitting TRBD2. Per the germline V gene, CDR1 is MNHNS and CDR2 is SASEGT. This CDR3 is built from 16 residues.

In the case of this clonotype: It may be a read error: a sequence one base away is much more abundant. The chain joins TRBV6-6 to TRBJ1-1; possible D gene TRBD1, 5 bases. Germline loops: CDR1 MNHNY, CDR2 SVGAGI (reference sequence). The V end lost 7 bases, the J end lost 5 bases, and 20 bases lay between the germline ends. The CDR3 is 15 amino acids. CDR3 nucleotides: TGTGCCAGCAACCAACAGGCAGGCGGGAGTACTGAAGCTTTCTTT. As protein: CASNQQAGGSTEAFF.

The genes are TRBV4-1 and TRBJ2-3; D remains unclear. The CDR3 runs 17 residues. Trimming cost V 2 bases and J 4 bases, with 19 bases left between them. Germline V gives CDR1 MGHRA, CDR2 YSYEKL. CDR3 amino acids: CASSQPRKGKKADTQYF. The CDR3 DNA follows: TGCGCCAGCAGCCAACCCAGAAAGGGAAAGAAAGCAGATACGCAGTATTTT.

About this clonotype itself: A read error is possible here, since a much larger clone lies one base away. J is TRBJ2-1 and V is TRBV28; 10 bases match TRBD2. CDR1 is MDHEN, CDR2 SYDVKM, per germline. V lost 5 bases, J lost 9 bases, and 10 bases stayed unmatched. The CDR3 has 15 amino acids. The CDR3 spells CASSPPSGRVFEQFF. In nucleotides, the CDR3 is TGTGCCAGCAGTCCCCCCAGCGGGAGGGTCTTTGAGCAGTTCTTC.

The CDR3 DNA reads as TGTGCCAGCGGCTACCAATCAGGGACCTACAATGAGCAGTTCTTC. This translates into CASGYQSGTYNEQFF. J is TRBJ2-1 and V is TRBV12-3 or TRBV12-4, with a weak D call TRBD1 (5 bases). With 8 bases removed from V and 2 bases from J, the gap between germline ends came to 16 bases. CDR3 size: 15 residues.

The V and J genes are TRBV12-3 or TRBV12-4 and TRBJ1-3, with D possibly being TRBD1 (5 bases). The V and J ends lost 5 bases and 1 base respectively, with 12 bases between them. The CDR3 spans 15 residues. In DNA, the CDR3 is TGTGCCAGCAGTCGGGGCAGGAGTTCTGGAAACACCATATATTTT. Its protein product is CASSRGRSSGNTIYF.

About this clonotype: This may be a read error: a much more frequent sequence differs by one nucleotide. The V call is TRBV5-5, the J call TRBJ1-5, with no clear D. Germline CDR1 is SGHKS and CDR2 is YYEKEE (reference sequence). V was pared by 1 base and J by 9 bases, with 17 bases between. The CDR3 runs to 15 residues. CDR3 region: CASSLLMGKGVPQHF. In DNA, the CDR3 is TGTGCCAGCAGCTTGTTGATGGGAAAGGGAGTGCCCCAGCATTTT.

This chain connects TRBV28 to TRBJ1-5; no clear D gene. The V and J ends lost 2 bases and 6 bases respectively, with 5 bases between them. Germline V gives CDR1 MDHEN, CDR2 SYDVKM. The CDR3 spans 12 residues. This CDR3 is CASSLSLQPQHF. The CDR3, as DNA: TGTGCCAGCAGTTTAAGCCTTCAGCCCCAGCATTTT. Full variable domain (missing parts from reference TRBV28 and TRBJ1-5): DVKVTQSSRYLVKRTGEKVFLECVQDMDHENMFWYRQDPGLGLRLIYFSYDVKMKEKGDIPEGYSVSREKKERFSLILESASTNQTSMYLCASSLSLQPQHFGDGTRLSIL.

Remarks on this clonotype: This may stem from a read error, because a much larger clone lies one nucleotide away. This CDR3 is missing its conserved last phenylalanine or tryptophan, likely due to a read error. The chain recombines TRBV6-6 with TRBJ2-7; D is undetermined. CDR3 length equals 12 residues. Trimming took 0 bases from V and 2 from J, leaving 2 bases between them. The V gene's germline CDR1 is MNHNY and CDR2 SVGAGI (reference sequence). The CDR3 here is CASSYSTYEQYL. The CDR3 bases are TGTGCCAGCAGTTACTCGACCTACGAGCAGTACCTC.

The chain joins TRBV18 to TRBJ2-6; D gene ambiguous. The ends were cut back, 1 base at V and 1 base at J, with 8 bases in the middle. Germline CDR1 is KGHSH and CDR2 is LQKENI. The CDR3 is made up of 16 amino acids. The CDR3 DNA reads as TGTGCCAGCTCACCACAAGGTGTTTCTGGGGCCAACGTCCTGACTTTC. Encoded protein: CASSPQGVSGANVLTF.

The chain links TRBV14 to TRBJ2-3; possible D gene TRBD2, 6 bases. Per the germline V gene, CDR1 is SGHDN and CDR2 is FVKESK. CDR3 size: 16 residues. Trimming took off 4 bases at V and 0 bases at J, with 14 bases between the two ends. CDR3 residues: CASSLYQGLSTDTQYF. The CDR3 DNA sequence: TGTGCCAGCAGCCTCTACCAGGGACTTAGCACAGATACGCAGTATTTT.

Comment on this clonotype: At one boundary the junction diverges from the germline segment, which might be a read error. This chain uses TRBV12-3 or TRBV12-4 with TRBJ2-1; D gene unclear. The CDR3 extends over 14 amino acids. For the CDR3, the DNA is TGTGTCAGCAGTCCATCCCCTCTGAGTGTTGAGCAGTTCTTC. Protein: CVSSPSPLSVEQFF.

This clonotype appeared a single time. One end of the junction varies from germline; a read error may be responsible. This chain joins TRBV11-2 and TRBJ2-5; maybe TRBD2 (6 bases). Looked up from germline, CDR1 is SGHAT and CDR2 is FQNNGV. This CDR3 spans 17 amino acids. The CDR3 protein is CSSSVGTGGNPSETQYF. The CDR3 DNA follows: TGTTCCAGCAGCGTGGGGACTGGCGGGAATCCATCCGAGACCCAGTACTTC.

Details on this clonotype: A much larger clone lies a single base off, so this may be a read error. The V call is TRBV4-2, the J call TRBJ2-7, with 10 bases that match TRBD1. Germline V CDR1 and CDR2: LGHNA, YNFKEQ. The CDR3 totals 15 residues. The CDR3 region has the DNA TGCACCAGCAGCCAAGCCGGGACAGGGGTCTACGAGCAGTACTTC. Residues: CTSSQAGTGVYEQYF.

Remarks on this clonotype: Because the CDR3 is missing its conserved closing phenylalanine or tryptophan, this is likely a read error. This chain uses TRBV29-1 with TRBJ2-7; 7 nucleotides match TRBD1. Per the germline V gene, CDR1 is SQVTM and CDR2 is ANQGSEA. The CDR3 has 14 amino acids. The trim removed 8 bases at V and 7 bases at J, leaving 17 bases unmatched. The CDR3, as DNA: TGCAGCATTCCAGACAGGGTGGATCAGGTTGAGCAGTACATC. Amino acid sequence: CSIPDRVDQVEQYI.

Concerning this clonotype: A much larger clone sits a single nucleotide away, making a read error possible. The chain uses TRBV12-3 or TRBV12-4 and TRBJ1-5; D is unresolved. V was clipped by 0 bases and J by 7 bases, with 10 bases between them. This CDR3 is 14 amino acids long. The CDR3 bases are TGTGCCAGCAGTTTAGCGGGAAGCCCGCAGCCCCAGCATTTT. Amino acids: CASSLAGSPQPQHF.

This chain links TRBV28 with TRBJ1-2; 9 positions agree with TRBD1. Germline V gives CDR1 MDHEN, CDR2 SYDVKM. With V trimmed by 7 bases and J by 4 bases, 7 bases remained unmatched. The CDR3 runs to 14 residues. CDR3 loop: CASMPTGQGYGYTF. The CDR3, as DNA: TGTGCCAGCATGCCCACGGGACAGGGCTATGGCTACACCTTC.

Points on this clonotype: This sequence may be a read error, since a much larger clone differs from it by one base. V usage is TRBV29-1 and J usage is TRBJ2-7, with D unresolved. CDR3 length: 14 amino acids. The germline gives CDR1 SQVTM, CDR2 ANQGSEA. Trimming stripped 4 bases from V and 3 bases from J, with 16 bases between. Here the CDR3 DNA reads TGCAGCGTTGGGTCCAGGCCCCTGTTCTACGAGCAGTACTTC. Translated: CSVGSRPLFYEQYF.

The gene calls are TRBV4-3 and TRBJ2-1, with D perhaps matching TRBD2 (6 bases). The CDR3 contains 15 residues. Germline CDR1 reads LGHNA; CDR2 reads YSLEER. V was pared by 6 bases and J by 12 bases, with 24 bases between. CDR3 DNA: TGCGCCAGCAGTCAAACGGGACTCTTCTATTCTGTGCAGTTCTTC. Protein product: CASSQTGLFYSVQFF.

A note on this clonotype: One base away lies a much larger clone, so this may be a sequencing read error. V gene TRBV6-2 or TRBV6-3 combines with J gene TRBJ2-7; 7 nucleotides match TRBD2. CDR3 length equals 14 residues. V was clipped by 10 bases and J by 0 bases; unmatched bases: 9. In germline, CDR1 is MNHEY, CDR2 SVGEGT. CDR3 sequence (DNA): TGTGCCAACATCAGAGGCGGGAGCTCCTACGAGCAGTACTTC. Protein sequence: CANIRGGSSYEQYF.

The chain combines TRBV30 with TRBJ1-5; perhaps TRBD1 as D (5 bases). In germline, CDR1 is GTSNPN, CDR2 SVGIG (reference sequence). The CDR3 sequence is 13 residues long. Deletions cut 7 bases from V and 3 bases from J, with 13 bases between. The CDR3, as DNA: TGTGCCTTGGGGGTACAGGACAATCAGCCCCAGCATTTT. Amino acids: CALGVQDNQPQHF.

J is TRBJ2-3 and V is TRBV4-1, with D possibly TRBD2 on 5 matching bases. Per germline, CDR1 MGHRA and CDR2 YSYEKL. CDR3 length equals 12 residues. Trimming took off 6 bases at V and 11 bases at J, with 15 bases between the two ends. CDR3 amino acids: CASRPVAWGQYF. CDR3 bases: TGCGCCAGCAGGCCGGTAGCGTGGGGGCAGTATTTT.

A note on this clonotype: A much larger clone sits a single nucleotide away, making a read error possible. This chain links TRBV28 with TRBJ2-4; D tentatively reads TRBD1 or TRBD2 (5 bases each). Germline CDR1 and CDR2: MDHEN and SYDVKM. CDR3 size: 15 residues. V was pared by 6 bases and J by 4 bases, with 16 bases between. This CDR3 reads CASSMGVVQKNIQYF. CDR3 bases: TGTGCCAGCAGCATGGGGGTAGTACAGAAAAACATTCAGTACTTC.